These T cell receptor beta chains were read from a single sample in a study of T cells after yellow fever vaccination. TCRdb passed the 5' RACE reads through MiXCR, listing each CDR3 protein once. This table holds a few hundred thousand distinct CDR3 sequences, 4.1% found once. The input for sequencing was PBMCs, taken 5 days after the yellow fever booster vaccination. These receptors came from a man between 18 and 35 years old who received the YFV17D yellow fever vaccine. Each CDR3 is given with its conserved first and last residue. Each record gives: J gene, D gene, clone size, V gene, CDR3 protein, CDR3 DNA. A D gene is named only where the DNA matches it firmly. Clone size is shown for a subset of rows, as once, few, many or a class of expanded clone.

>TRBJ2-3|-|-|TRBV6-5
CASSSSLPGTSTDTQYF
TGTGCCAGCAGTTCCTCTTTACCGGGTACTAGCACAGATACGCAGTATTTT
>TRBJ1-4|-|many|TRBV10-3
CAISEVGPTNEKLFF
TGTGCCATCAGTGAAGTCGGTCCAACTAATGAAAAACTGTTTTTT
>TRBJ2-2|-|few|TRBV5-1
CASKQILNTGELFF
TGCGCCAGCAAGCAGATATTGAACACCGGGGAGCTGTTTTTT
>TRBJ2-5|TRBD1|-|TRBV6-5
CASSLQGPRERETQYF
TGTGCCAGCAGTTTACAGGGGCCGAGGGAAAGGGAGACCCAGTACTTC
>TRBJ2-1|-|-|TRBV25-1
CASSELRGAYNEQFF
TGTGCCAGCAGTGAATTAAGGGGCGCTTACAATGAGCAGTTCTTC
>TRBJ1-2|TRBD1|-|TRBV4-3
CASSNSYRGRGGYTF
TGCGCCAGCAGCAACTCCTACAGGGGGCGCGGGGGCTACACCTTC
>TRBJ1-1|-|-|TRBV5-6
CASSLPARTEAFF
TGTGCCAGCAGCTTGCCGGCCCGCACTGAAGCTTTCTTT
>TRBJ1-2|TRBD1|few|TRBV6-5
CASSYTQGGGYTF
TGTGCCAGCAGTTATACACAGGGGGGAGGCTACACCTTC
>TRBJ2-6|-|few|TRBV5-5
CASSGEETGANVLTF
TGTGCCAGCAGCGGGGAGGAGACTGGGGCCAACGTCCTGACTTTC
>TRBJ2-2|-|many|TRBV5-5
CASSLILRGRRAGELFF
TGTGCCAGCAGCTTGATATTGAGGGGCCGGAGGGCCGGGGAGCTGTTTTTT
>TRBJ2-6|-|-|TRBV5-1
CASSLQVSGANVLTF
TGCGCCAGCAGTTTACAGGTTTCTGGGGCCAACGTCCTGACTTTC
>TRBJ1-5|-|-|TRBV27
CASSISPVRSNQPQHF
TGTGCCAGCAGTATCAGCCCCGTCCGGAGCAATCAGCCCCAGCATTTT
>TRBJ2-7|-|-|TRBV7-9
CASSSRHPVYEQYF
TGTGCCAGCAGCTCCCGACATCCTGTCTACGAGCAGTACTTC
>TRBJ2-2|-|few|TRBV2
CASTGTGGELFF
TGTGCCAGCACCGGTACGGGCGGGGAGCTGTTTTTT
>TRBJ2-2|-|-|TRBV5-4
CASSLGAPGTGELFF
TGTGCCAGCAGCTTGGGAGCGCCGGGCACCGGGGAGCTGTTTTTT
>TRBJ1-6|-|many|TRBV5-1
CASSLDDNSPLHF
TGCGCCAGCAGCTTGGATGATAATTCACCCCTCCACTTT
>TRBJ2-3|-|few|TRBV20-1
CSALSPISTDTQYF
TGCAGTGCACTAAGCCCGATTAGCACAGATACGCAGTATTTT
>TRBJ2-3|TRBD2|few|TRBV3-1
CASSPSGGGVTQYF
TGTGCCAGCAGCCCTAGCGGGGGGGGAGTTACGCAGTATTTT
>TRBJ1-4|-|few|TRBV28
CASSLYFSRATNEKLFF
TGTGCCAGCAGTTTGTACTTCTCGAGGGCGACGAATGAAAAACTGTTTTTT
>TRBJ1-1|-|many|TRBV5-1
CASSSTGKAFF
TGCGCCAGCAGCTCGACGGGGAAAGCTTTCTTT
>TRBJ2-7|-|few|TRBV4-1
CASSQEWGEQYF
TGCGCCAGCAGCCAAGAGTGGGGAGAGCAGTACTTC
>TRBJ2-5|-|many|TRBV6-5
CASSPRGGETQYF
TGTGCCAGCAGTCCGAGGGGGGGGGAGACCCAGTACTTC
>TRBJ2-1|-|few|TRBV27
CASSLAPGSYNEQFF
TGTGCCAGCAGTTTAGCGCCCGGCTCCTACAATGAGCAGTTCTTC
>TRBJ2-2|-|many|TRBV7-2
CASSSPDGGWYTGELFF
TGTGCCAGCAGCTCCCCAGATGGGGGCTGGTACACCGGGGAGCTGTTTTTT
>TRBJ2-2|-|-|TRBV7-9
CASSLMGRLNTGELFF
TGTGCCAGCAGCTTAATGGGACGCCTGAACACCGGGGAGCTGTTTTTT
>TRBJ1-6|-|many|TRBV3-1
CASSPASQGGSPLHF
TGTGCCAGCAGCCCCGCGAGTCAGGGTGGGTCACCCCTCCACTTT
>TRBJ1-5|-|many|TRBV6-1
CASSEGGYSNQPQHF
TGTGCCAGCAGTGAAGGAGGGTATAGCAATCAGCCCCAGCATTTT
>TRBJ1-2|-|many|TRBV4-1
CASSLGGGTYGYTF
TGCGCCAGCAGCCTCGGGGGTGGCACGTATGGCTACACCTTC
>TRBJ1-2|TRBD1|-|TRBV20-1
CSASDRGNYGYTF
TGCAGTGCTAGCGACAGGGGTAACTATGGCTACACCTTC
>TRBJ2-3|-|few|TRBV9
CASTPRPSTDTQYF
TGTGCCAGCACCCCCCGGCCTAGCACAGATACGCAGTATTTT
>TRBJ2-1|-|-|TRBV27
CASSQWGYNEQFF
TGTGCCAGCAGTCAGTGGGGCTACAATGAGCAGTTCTTC
>TRBJ1-1|-|-|TRBV12-3/TRBV12-4
CASRTWEGVNTEAFF
TGTGCCAGCAGGACTTGGGAGGGGGTTAACACTGAAGCTTTCTTT
>TRBJ2-7|TRBD2|many|TRBV4-1
CASSRTAGGHYEQYF
TGCGCCAGCAGCCGAACAGCGGGGGGCCACTACGAGCAGTACTTC
>TRBJ1-5|-|few|TRBV11-2
CASSLNTINQPQHF
TGTGCCAGCAGCTTAAACACCATCAATCAGCCCCAGCATTTT
>TRBJ2-1|-|-|TRBV24-1
CATSDLLGSYNEQFF
TGTGCCACCAGTGATTTGCTTGGCTCCTACAATGAGCAGTTCTTC
>TRBJ2-1|TRBD2|few|TRBV5-4
CASSPGGLAGNEQFF
TGTGCCAGCAGCCCCGGTGGACTAGCGGGGAATGAGCAGTTCTTC
>TRBJ2-3|-|few|TRBV6-1
CASREAPNTDTQYF
TGTGCCAGCAGGGAGGCCCCGAACACAGATACGCAGTATTTT
>TRBJ2-3|-|few|TRBV5-1
CASSFLITTDTQYF
TGCGCCAGCAGCTTCCTGATAACCACAGATACGCAGTATTTT
>TRBJ2-5|-|few|TRBV5-1
CASSLGGATETQYF
TGCGCCAGCAGCTTGGGGGGGGCGACGGAGACCCAGTACTTC
>TRBJ2-3|TRBD1|few|TRBV20-1
CSARLLQGAPGTDTQYF
TGCAGTGCTAGACTACTCCAGGGGGCCCCTGGCACAGATACGCAGTATTTT
>TRBJ1-1|-|few|TRBV7-2
CASSLGPRPVGNTEAFF
TGTGCCAGCAGCCTAGGTCCCCGGCCGGTCGGGAACACTGAAGCTTTCTTT
>TRBJ1-4|-|few|TRBV4-2
CASSLPPGDNEKLFF
TGTGCCAGCAGCCTCCCCCCAGGGGATAATGAAAAACTGTTTTTT
>TRBJ1-5|-|-|TRBV24-1
CATSDPDQPQHF
TGTGCCACCAGTGATCCCGATCAGCCCCAGCATTTT
>TRBJ1-1|-|few|TRBV29-1
CSAEGPGTEAFF
TGCAGCGCCGAAGGTCCCGGCACTGAAGCTTTCTTT
>TRBJ1-1|-|few|TRBV18
CASSLLGLGGTEAFF
TGTGCCAGCTCACTTTTAGGGCTAGGGGGAACTGAAGCTTTCTTT
>TRBJ2-3|-|few|TRBV18
CASSPELSADTQYF
TGTGCCAGCTCACCAGAACTAAGCGCAGATACGCAGTATTTT
>TRBJ2-2|-|many|TRBV10-3
CAISESQVRNTGELFF
TGTGCCATCAGTGAGTCACAGGTCCGGAACACCGGGGAGCTGTTTTTT
>TRBJ1-5|-|-|TRBV20-1
CSARAGASQPQHF
TGCAGTGCTCGTGCAGGGGCTAGTCAGCCCCAGCATTTT
>TRBJ2-4|-|few|TRBV2
CASSEARNIQYF
TGTGCCAGCAGTGAAGCCAGAAACATTCAGTACTTC
>TRBJ2-4|-|few|TRBV19
CASSGLAKNIQYF
TGTGCCAGTAGTGGCCTAGCCAAAAACATTCAGTACTTC
>TRBJ1-1|-|many|TRBV5-1
CASSPRDATEAFF
TGCGCCAGCAGCCCCAGGGACGCCACTGAAGCTTTCTTT
>TRBJ2-1|-|few|TRBV7-3
CASSLAGKYNEQFF
TGTGCCAGCAGCTTAGCGGGGAAATACAATGAGCAGTTCTTC
>TRBJ2-1|-|many|TRBV20-1
CSANEQSSYNEQFF
TGCAGTGCCAATGAACAGAGCTCCTACAATGAGCAGTTCTTC
>TRBJ2-5|-|few|TRBV5-1
CASSPELTSPETQYF
TGCGCCAGCAGCCCGGAATTAACTAGTCCTGAGACCCAGTACTTC
>TRBJ1-4|-|few|TRBV7-2
CASSLWGRSEKLFF
TGTGCCAGCAGCTTATGGGGTAGAAGTGAAAAACTGTTTTTT